The next 24 T cell receptor beta chains were all read from a single sample in a study of blood T cell repertoires in COVID-19. Measured with immunoSEQ multiplex PCR; TCRdb has only the in-frame clones, and not every one. The table lists over 150,000 clones, about 90% of them singletons. Material for sequencing was PBMCs or T cells enriched from blood (not recorded which). All receptors derive from a woman aged 25 to 39 who had recovered from COVID-19.

This clone was seen a handful of times. V gene TRBV7-3 combines with J gene TRBJ1-6, with D possibly matching TRBD1 (6 bases). The length of the CDR3 is 14 residues. CDR1 is SGHTA and CDR2 is FQGTGA in the germline V gene. V dropped 1 base and J dropped 10 bases, with 11 bases sitting between them. The CDR3 bases are TGTGCCAGCAGCTTAAGAGGGGGGGACTCACCCCTCCACTTT. Translated: CASSLRGGDSPLHF.

The V gene is TRBV4-1, the J gene TRBJ1-3, with D uncertain. The CDR3 consists of 14 residues. V was trimmed by 4 bases and J by 4 bases, leaving 11 bases between them. Germline CDR1 and CDR2: MGHRA and YSYEKL. In nucleotides, the CDR3 is TGCGCCAGCAGCCGAGGCAGTGCCGGAAACACCATATATTTT. Its translation: CASSRGSAGNTIYF.

In DNA, the CDR3 is TGTGCCAGCAGAACGCTCGTCGGTCAGGGGGGCTACACCTTC. Protein product: CASRTLVGQGGYTF. The gene calls are TRBV6-5 and TRBJ1-2; D is perhaps TRBD1 (6 bases). Trimming shortened V by 6 bases and J by 8 bases, and 19 bases separated the two germline ends. The germline CDR1 and CDR2 sequences are MNHEY and SVGAGI. This CDR3 has 14 residues.

The V and J genes are TRBV11-3 and TRBJ2-6; 7 nucleotides align to TRBD1. Unmatched junction bases numbered 9, after V lost 1 base and J lost 0 bases. This CDR3 has 19 residues. Germline V gives CDR1 SGHNT, CDR2 YENEEA. The CDR3 DNA is TGTGCCAGCAGCTTAGGGTACCGGGACAGCCCCTCTGGGGCCAACGTCCTGACTTTC. Translating gives CASSLGYRDSPSGANVLTF. Filled out from reference TRBV11-3 and TRBJ2-6, the complete variable domain reads EAGVVQSPRYKIIEKKQPVAFWCNPISGHNTLYWYLQNLGQGPELLIRYENEEAVDDSQLPKDRFSAERLKGVDSTLKIQPAELGDSAVYLCASSLGYRDSPSGANVLTFGAGSRLTVL.

The J gene is TRBJ1-4, the V gene TRBV30; TRBD1 is a possible D gene (5 bases). The germline V gene has CDR1 GTSNPN and CDR2 SVGIG (reference sequence). Deletions cut 3 bases from V and 4 bases from J, with 12 bases between. The CDR3 is made up of 14 amino acids. The CDR3: CAWSAGGNNEKLFF. CDR3 DNA: TGTGCCTGGAGCGCTGGGGGGAATAATGAAAAACTGTTTTTT.

The V gene is TRBV27, the J gene TRBJ2-7, with 12 positions matching TRBD1. There are 16 residues in the CDR3. With 1 base clipped from V and 1 base from J, the junction kept 2 bases outside the gene matches. Germline CDR1 is MNHEY and CDR2 is SMNVEV (reference sequence). This CDR3 reads CASSLWDRGQSYEQYF. CDR3 bases: TGTGCCAGCAGTTTATGGGACAGGGGGCAATCCTACGAGCAGTACTTC.

The gene calls are TRBV3-1 (or the pseudogene TRBV3-2) and TRBJ2-1, with 12 bases aligning to TRBD2. CDR1 and CDR2 from the germline V gene are LGHDT and YNNKEL (reference sequence). The CDR3 covers 16 residues. V dropped 6 bases and J dropped 8; count of bases not matched to a gene: 11. The CDR3 nucleotides are TGTGCCAGCAGTCCTAGCGGGAGGGCCATCACCGATGAGCAGTTCTTC. This codes for CASSPSGRAITDEQFF.

This sequence joins TRBV5-1 and TRBJ1-3; a weak D match, TRBD1 (6 bases). This CDR3 contains 13 residues. V was trimmed by 4 bases and J by 6 bases, leaving 11 bases between them. CDR1 and CDR2 from the germline V gene are SGHRS and YFSETQ. CDR3 amino acids: CASSVKGENTIYF. CDR3 in DNA: TGCGCCAGCAGCGTAAAGGGGGAAAACACCATATATTTT.

The chain is built from TRBV5-1 and TRBJ1-4, with 7 nucleotides matching TRBD1. In germline, CDR1 is SGHRS, CDR2 YFSETQ. Germline trimming cut 4 bases from V and 7 bases from J; bases unmatched to any gene: 7. The CDR3 covers 14 residues. The CDR3 region has the DNA TGCGCCAGCAGCCGGACAGGAGCCATTGAAAAACTGTTTTTT. It translates to CASSRTGAIEKLFF.

A word on this clone: Its ends do not fully match the called genes, so a read error is possible. The rearrangement uses TRBV4-2 and TRBJ1-1; the match to TRBD1 covers 8 bases. This CDR3 has 15 residues. The germline CDR1 and CDR2 sequences are LGHNA and YNFKEQ. This chain's CDR3 is CASSQAPQGGFGTVF. The CDR3 coding sequence is TGTGCCAGCAGCCAAGCACCACAGGGGGGGTTTGGAACGGTCTTT.

This clone was seen just once. V usage is TRBV4-1 and J usage is TRBJ1-1; 8 bases line up with TRBD1. J lost 0 bases, V lost 0 bases, and 9 bases had no gene match. There are 18 residues in the CDR3. Germline V CDR1 and CDR2: MGHRA, YSYEKL. The CDR3 reads CASSQDGPGGKMNTEAFF. The DNA for the CDR3 is TGCGCCAGCAGCCAAGATGGCCCAGGGGGCAAAATGAACACTGAAGCTTTCTTT.

The CDR3 here is CASSLDRGLSPLHF. Here the CDR3 DNA reads TGTGCCAGCAGCTTAGACAGGGGGCTTTCACCCCTCCACTTT. J is TRBJ1-6 and V is TRBV7-8, with TRBD1 matching 9 bases. Unmatched junction bases numbered 1, after V lost 1 base and J lost 9 bases. The CDR3 extends over 14 amino acids. From germline, CDR1 is SGHVS and CDR2 FQNEAQ.

This chain uses TRBV21-1 with TRBJ2-7; the table's D call, TRBD1, was not checked against the DNA. TRBV21-1 is annotated as a pseudogene. CDR3 length equals 15 residues. CDR3 in amino acids: CASSNRTGRVYEQYF. DNA of the CDR3: TGTGCCAGCAGCAACCGGACAGGGAGGGTCTACGAGCAGTACTTC.

The sample holds one count of this clone. The gene calls are TRBV7-3 and TRBJ2-2; 8 positions match TRBD1. CDR1 is SGHTA and CDR2 is FQGTGA in the germline V gene. V lost 4 bases and J lost 3; bases outside the gene matches: 13. The CDR3 spans 18 residues. The DNA for the CDR3 is TGTGCCAGCAGCTCGTGGACAGGGCGGGGTGATGACACCGGGGAGCTGTTTTTT. As protein: CASSSWTGRGDDTGELFF.

The chain recombines TRBV30 with TRBJ1-2; D unresolved. The CDR3 contains 13 residues. V gave up 1 base and J gave up 6 bases, with 12 bases separating them. CDR1 and CDR2 from the germline V gene are GTSNPN and SVGIG (reference sequence). The CDR3 here is CAWSELGLDGYTF. DNA of the CDR3: TGTGCCTGGAGTGAACTAGGGTTGGATGGCTACACCTTC. The entire variable domain, with the rest obtained from reference TRBV30 and TRBJ1-2, is as follows: SQTIHQWPATLVQPVGSPLSLECTVEGTSNPNLYWYRQAAGRGLQLLFYSVGIGQISSEVPQNLSASRPQDRQFILSSKKLLLSDSGFYLCAWSELGLDGYTFGSGTRLTVV.

V and J are TRBV6-5 and TRBJ1-1; 8 bases line up with TRBD1. V was pared by 6 bases and J by 3 bases, with 6 bases of the junction left unmatched. Germline V gene sequence: CDR1 MNHEY, CDR2 SVGAGI. The CDR3 covers 14 residues. The DNA of the CDR3 is TGTGCCAGCAGAGTGGGACAGGAAGACACTGAAGCTTTCTTT. This codes for CASRVGQEDTEAFF.

The V and J genes are TRBV24-1 and TRBJ1-5; TRBD1 might be the D (6 bases). The CDR3 spans 17 residues. The germline CDR1 and CDR2 sequences are KGHDR and SFDVKD. Between the trimmed V and J ends, which lost 2 bases and 3 bases, there was a span of 16 bases. For the CDR3, the DNA is TGTGCCACCAGTGATTCCCACGACAGGAGCCCCAATCAGCCCCAGCATTTT. It codes for CATSDSHDRSPNQPQHF.

The chain combines TRBV5-4 with TRBJ1-2; 11 positions match TRBD1. The CDR3 is 13 residues long. Trimming at V came to 5 bases and at J to 6 bases, leaving 3 bases not matched to a gene. Germline V lookup: CDR1 SGHNT, CDR2 YYREEE (reference sequence). The CDR3 protein is CASSRDRGDGYTF. CDR3 nucleotides: TGTGCCAGCAGTCGGGACAGGGGGGATGGCTACACCTTC. The entire variable domain, with the rest obtained from reference TRBV5-4 and TRBJ1-2, is as follows: ETGVTQSPTHLIKTRGQQVTLRCSSQSGHNTVSWYQQALGQGPQFIFQYYREEENGRGNFPPRFSGLQFPNYSSELNVNALELDDSALYLCASSRDRGDGYTFGSGTRLTVV.

This clone was counted only a few times. V usage is TRBV11-2 and J usage is TRBJ1-1; perhaps TRBD1 as D (6 bases). V dropped 4 bases and J dropped 0 bases, with 12 bases sitting between them. Germline lookup yields CDR1 SGHAT and CDR2 FQNNGV. The CDR3 sequence is 15 residues long. CDR3 in amino acids: CASSSQGSMNTEAFF. CDR3 DNA sequence: TGTGCCAGCAGCTCACAGGGCTCCATGAACACTGAAGCTTTCTTT.

The rearrangement links TRBV18 to TRBJ1-2; 8 bases match TRBD1. J gave up 4 bases and V 4 bases, and 2 bases lay outside the gene matches. In germline, CDR1 is KGHSH, CDR2 LQKENI. CDR3 size: 13 residues. The CDR3 sequence is CASSLGQGYGYTF. CDR3 nucleotides: TGTGCCAGCTCACTTGGACAGGGCTATGGCTACACCTTC.

This chain links TRBV18 with TRBJ1-2; D possibly corresponds to TRBD1 (5 bases). The germline V and J ends were trimmed by 2 bases and 4 bases, with 11 bases remaining between them. This CDR3 has 14 residues. Germline V gene data show CDR1 as KGHSH and CDR2 as LQKENI. CDR3 amino acids: CASSPSGLVYGYTF. The CDR3 coding sequence is TGTGCCAGCTCACCATCGGGACTCGTCTATGGCTACACCTTC.

V usage is TRBV5-1 and J usage is TRBJ2-1, with TRBD2 matching 7 bases. The CDR3 covers 15 residues. The germline V gene encodes CDR1 SGHRS and CDR2 YFSETQ. Unmatched junction bases numbered 9, after V lost 2 bases and J lost 7 bases. CDR3 loop: CASSFTSEIGNEQFF. In nucleotides, the CDR3 is TGCGCCAGCAGCTTCACTAGCGAGATTGGGAATGAGCAGTTCTTC.

The chain couples TRBV5-6 to TRBJ2-7; TRBD1 might be the D (5 bases). This CDR3 has 12 residues. Trimming stripped 5 bases from V and 2 bases from J, with 8 bases between. CDR1 SGHDT and CDR2 YYEEEE come from the germline V gene. The CDR3 protein is CASSGHPYEQYF. The CDR3 DNA reads TGTGCCAGCAGTGGACATCCCTACGAGCAGTACTTC.

This clone appeared a single time. The chain couples TRBV6-2 or TRBV6-3 to TRBJ1-1; maybe TRBD1 (5 bases). CDR1 is MNHEY, CDR2 SVGEGT, per germline. The CDR3 has 16 amino acids. V lost 4 bases to trimming and J lost 1 base, with 16 bases between them. The CDR3 sequence: CASSSQVPPANTEAFF. As DNA, the CDR3 is TGTGCCAGCAGTTCACAGGTGCCCCCCGCGAACACTGAAGCTTTCTTT.